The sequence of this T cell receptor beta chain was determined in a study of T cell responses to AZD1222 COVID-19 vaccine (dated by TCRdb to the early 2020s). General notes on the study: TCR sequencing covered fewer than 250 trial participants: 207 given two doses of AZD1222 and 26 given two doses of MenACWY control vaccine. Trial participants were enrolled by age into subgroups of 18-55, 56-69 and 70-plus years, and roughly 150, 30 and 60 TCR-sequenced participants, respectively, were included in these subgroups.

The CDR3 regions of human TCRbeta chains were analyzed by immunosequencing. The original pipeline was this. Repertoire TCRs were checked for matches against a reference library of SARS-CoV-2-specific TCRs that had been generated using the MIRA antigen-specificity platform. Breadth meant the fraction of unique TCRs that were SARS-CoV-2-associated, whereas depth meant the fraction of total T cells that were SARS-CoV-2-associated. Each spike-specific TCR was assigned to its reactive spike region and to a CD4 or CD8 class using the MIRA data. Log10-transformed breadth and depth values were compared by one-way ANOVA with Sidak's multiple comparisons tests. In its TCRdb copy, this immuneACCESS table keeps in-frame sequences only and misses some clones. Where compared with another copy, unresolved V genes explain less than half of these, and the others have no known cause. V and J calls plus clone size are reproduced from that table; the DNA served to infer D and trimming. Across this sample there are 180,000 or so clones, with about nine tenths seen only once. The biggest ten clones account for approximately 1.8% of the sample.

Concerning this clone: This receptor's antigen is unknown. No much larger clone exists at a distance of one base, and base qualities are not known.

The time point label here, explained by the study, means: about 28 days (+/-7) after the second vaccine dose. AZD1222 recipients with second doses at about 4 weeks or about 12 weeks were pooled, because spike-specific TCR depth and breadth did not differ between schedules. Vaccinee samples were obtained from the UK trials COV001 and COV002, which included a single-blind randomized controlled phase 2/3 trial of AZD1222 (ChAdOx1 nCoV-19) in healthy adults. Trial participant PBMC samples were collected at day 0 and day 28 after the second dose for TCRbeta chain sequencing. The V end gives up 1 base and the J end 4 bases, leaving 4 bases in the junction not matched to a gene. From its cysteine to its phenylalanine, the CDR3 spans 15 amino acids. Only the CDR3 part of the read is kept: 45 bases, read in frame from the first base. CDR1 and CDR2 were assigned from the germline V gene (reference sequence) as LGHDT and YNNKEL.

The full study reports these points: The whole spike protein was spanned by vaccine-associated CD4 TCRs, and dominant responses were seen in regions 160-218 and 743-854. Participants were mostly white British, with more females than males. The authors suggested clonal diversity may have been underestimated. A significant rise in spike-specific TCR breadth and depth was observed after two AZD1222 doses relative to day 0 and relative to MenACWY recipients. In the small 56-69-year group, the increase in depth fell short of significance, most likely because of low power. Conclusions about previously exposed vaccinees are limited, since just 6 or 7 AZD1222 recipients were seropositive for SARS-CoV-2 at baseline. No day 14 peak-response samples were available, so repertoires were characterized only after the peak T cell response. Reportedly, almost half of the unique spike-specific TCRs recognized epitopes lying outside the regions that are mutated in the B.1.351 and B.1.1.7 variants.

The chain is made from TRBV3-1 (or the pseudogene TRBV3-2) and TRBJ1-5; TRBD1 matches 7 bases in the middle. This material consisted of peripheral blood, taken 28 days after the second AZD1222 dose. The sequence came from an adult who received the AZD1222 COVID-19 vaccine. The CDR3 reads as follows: CASSQGGTVNQPQHF. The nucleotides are TGTGCCAGCAGCCAAGGTGGGACAGTTAATCAGCCCCAGCATTTT.